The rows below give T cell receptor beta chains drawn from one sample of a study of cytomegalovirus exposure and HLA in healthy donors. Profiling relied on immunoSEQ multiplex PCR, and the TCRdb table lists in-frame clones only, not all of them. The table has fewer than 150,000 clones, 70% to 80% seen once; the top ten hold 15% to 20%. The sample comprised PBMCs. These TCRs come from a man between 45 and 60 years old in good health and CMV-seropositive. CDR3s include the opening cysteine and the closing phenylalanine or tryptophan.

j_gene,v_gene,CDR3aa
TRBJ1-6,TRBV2,CASRTDSGISPLHF
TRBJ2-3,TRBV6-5,CASSWAATQYF
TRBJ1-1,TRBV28,CASSLWGGQSEAFF
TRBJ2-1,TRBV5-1,CASRRSGGTNEQFF
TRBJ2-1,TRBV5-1,CASSGGGRAVYEFF
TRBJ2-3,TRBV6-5,CASSPGVAYTDTQYF
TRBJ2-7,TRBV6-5,CASSYGGQGYEQYF
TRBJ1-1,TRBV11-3,CASSYREAFF
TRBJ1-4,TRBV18,CASSEGASNEKLFF
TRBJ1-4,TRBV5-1,CASSGTGNSNEKLFF
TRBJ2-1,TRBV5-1,CASSLAGTSGPSSYNEQFF
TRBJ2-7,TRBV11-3,CASRRATYEQYF
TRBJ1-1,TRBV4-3,CASSQGGGTLEAFF
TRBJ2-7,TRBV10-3,CAISVSSGTYEQYF
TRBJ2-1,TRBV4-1,CASSQEGGQFF
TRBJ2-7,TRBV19,CASSDRGGSYEQYF
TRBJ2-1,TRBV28,CASRSATGGTYNEQFF
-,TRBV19,CASSLDLETYEQYF
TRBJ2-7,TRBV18,CASAEDVSYEQYF
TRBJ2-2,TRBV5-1,CASSPGQGDTGELFF
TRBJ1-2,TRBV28,CASSLVAVTNYGYTF
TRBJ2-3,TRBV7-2,CASSLVSGVTDTQYF
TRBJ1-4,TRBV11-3,CASSLDYEGANEKLFF
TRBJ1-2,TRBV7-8,CASSRPGQGNYGYTF
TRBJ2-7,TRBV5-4,CASRQTGGGYEQYF
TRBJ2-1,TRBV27,CASTFGSGYNEQFF
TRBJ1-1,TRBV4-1,CASSHPPQGYTEAFF
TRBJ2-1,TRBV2,CASSEPGNEQFF
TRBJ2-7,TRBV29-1,CSVEETGRSYEQYF
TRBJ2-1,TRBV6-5,CASSSDRADNEQFF
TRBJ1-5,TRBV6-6,CASSTGGYQPQHF
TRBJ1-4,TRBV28,CASSPAREKLFF
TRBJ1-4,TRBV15,CATSRAGTGLREKLFF
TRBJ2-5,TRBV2,CASSEQGAGETQYF
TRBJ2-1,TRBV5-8,CASSQGGLAGVYSYNEQFF
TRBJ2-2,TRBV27,CASSPPGANTGELFF
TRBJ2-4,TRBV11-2,CASSRQGPATKNIQYF
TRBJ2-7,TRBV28,CASSLRKAGGYEQYF
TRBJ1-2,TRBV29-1,CSVVPGIEGYTF
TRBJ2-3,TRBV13,CASSFALAGSTDTQYF
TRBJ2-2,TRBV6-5,CASSTLAGITGELFF
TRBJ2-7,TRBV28,CASSLRGARYEQYF
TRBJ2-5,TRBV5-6,CATQTAAAGGETQYF
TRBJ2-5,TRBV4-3,CASSQDRGQRETQYF
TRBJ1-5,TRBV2,CASKNRGLGQPQHF
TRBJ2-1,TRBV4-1,CASSQTTGQFPGVF
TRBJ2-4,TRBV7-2,CASSSDRLAKNIQYF
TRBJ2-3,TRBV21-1,CASRFEKLAGTDTQYF
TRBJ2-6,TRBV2,CASSLDRVAGTGANVLTF
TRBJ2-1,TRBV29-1,CSVEDLGGNEQFF
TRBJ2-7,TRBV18,CASSPGTGVEQYF
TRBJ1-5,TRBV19,CAGGVGPQPQHF
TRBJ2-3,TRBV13,CASSLEGTDTQYF
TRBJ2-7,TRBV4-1,CASSQGEAGGYEQYF
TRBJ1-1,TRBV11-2,CASSFDWASTEAFF
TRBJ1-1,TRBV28,CASSLGWRGTEAFF
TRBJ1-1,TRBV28,CASSRPGQGPNTEAFF
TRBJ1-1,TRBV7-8,CASSKRGGSGITEAFF